This TCR beta chain came from a study of T cell responses to AZD1222 COVID-19 vaccine. As for this clone: Its antigen is as yet unknown.

Germline-derived CDR1 and CDR2 are SGHNT and YENEEA. Trimming removed 3 bases from V and 10 bases from J; junction bases left unmatched: 6. This CDR3 region has 13 residues. Notes on the study in general: The reported proportion of spike-specific TCRs targeting unmutated variant regions was nearly half. Two AZD1222 administrations were followed by greater Spike-specific TCR breadth and depth. Only a handful of AZD1222 recipients, roughly six in all, had baseline seropositivity.

Libraries were prepared by immunoSEQ multiplex PCR; TCRdb keeps only in-frame clonotypes and omits some of them. The data hold about 92,000 clones, with approximately 91% observed a single time. The sample consisted of peripheral blood, taken on day 0 of AZD1222 vaccination. J is TRBJ1-1 and V is TRBV11-3, with 9 bases fitting TRBD1. This clonotype originated in an adult in good health. In nucleotides, the CDR3 is TGTGCCAGCAGCTTGGAGACAGGGGGGAGAGCTTTCTTT. It encodes CASSLETGGRAFF. The whole variable domain, remainder taken from reference TRBV11-3 and TRBJ1-1, is EAGVVQSPRYKIIEKKQPVAFWCNPISGHNTLYWYLQNLGQGPELLIRYENEEAVDDSQLPKDRFSAERLKGVDSTLKIQPAELGDSAVYLCASSLETGGRAFFGQGTRLTVV.